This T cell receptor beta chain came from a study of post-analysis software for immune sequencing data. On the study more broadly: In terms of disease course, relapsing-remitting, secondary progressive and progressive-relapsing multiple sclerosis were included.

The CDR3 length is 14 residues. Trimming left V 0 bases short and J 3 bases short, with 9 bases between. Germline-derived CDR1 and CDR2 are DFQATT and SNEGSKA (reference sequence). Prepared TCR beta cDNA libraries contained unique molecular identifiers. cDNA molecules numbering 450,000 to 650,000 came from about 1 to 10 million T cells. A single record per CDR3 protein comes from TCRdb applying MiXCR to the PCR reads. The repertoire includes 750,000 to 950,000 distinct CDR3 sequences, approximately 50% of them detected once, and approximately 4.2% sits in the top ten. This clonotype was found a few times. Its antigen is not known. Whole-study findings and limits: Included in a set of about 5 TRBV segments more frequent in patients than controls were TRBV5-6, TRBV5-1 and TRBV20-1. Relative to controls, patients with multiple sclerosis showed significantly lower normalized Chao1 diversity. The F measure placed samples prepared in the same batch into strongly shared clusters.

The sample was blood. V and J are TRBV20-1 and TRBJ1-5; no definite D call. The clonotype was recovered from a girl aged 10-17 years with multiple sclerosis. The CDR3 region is CSARDSGPNQPQHF. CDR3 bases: TGCAGTGCTAGAGATTCCGGACCCAATCAGCCCCAGCATTTT.